Listed below are T cell receptor beta chains from one sample, sequenced in a study of technical replicates of blood from a handful of donors. Libraries were prepared by immunoSEQ multiplex PCR; TCRdb keeps only in-frame clonotypes and omits some of them. The sample lists more than 90,000 clones, 96% occurring once. Sequencing used T cells isolated from PBMCs. The origin of the receptors is a human donor in good health. The conserved cysteine and the conserved F or W are not part of the CDR3 here.

TRBV28,TRBJ2-7,14,ASSITGTTHSYEQY
TRBV4-2,TRBJ2-1,16,ASSQDYVGLAAYNEQF
TRBV10-2,TRBJ2-7,13,ASSPRQVPPYEQY
TRBV5-6,TRBJ2-1,12,ASSLALEYNEQF
TRBV4-2,TRBJ2-1,13,ASSQSSGGYNEQF
TRBV5-6,TRBJ2-3,10,ASARLTDTQY
TRBV15,TRBJ1-2,14,ATSRQKGQGLDGYT
TRBV6-6,TRBJ1-5,12,ASSKQGAIQPQH
TRBV5-1,TRBJ2-3,11,ASSLGTGDTQY
TRBV6-1,TRBJ1-1,12,ASSEWGGDTEAF
TRBV30,TRBJ1-5,11,AWRDRRLGPQH
TRBV5-4,TRBJ2-7,11,ASSFDQFNEQY
TRBV29-1,TRBJ1-2,10,SVDKENYGYT
TRBV28,TRBJ2-7,13,ASNEAVGVRNEQY
TRBV2,TRBJ1-2,11,ASRGTGGSGYT
TRBV5-1,TRBJ1-5,11,ASALWGDQPQH
TRBV6-5,TRBJ2-5,10,ASSYEGRAQY
TRBV11-3,TRBJ2-7,16,ASSLDPPLDRASYEQY
TRBV5-4,TRBJ1-2,11,ASSPDSLGGYT
TRBV5-1,TRBJ2-3,15,ASSFGAPGGRGDTQY
TRBV5-1,TRBJ2-7,13,ASSQPGTGGYEQY
TRBV28,TRBJ2-7,13,ASTPPGETTSEQY
TRBV11-3,TRBJ2-2,14,ASRRSWEVNTGELF
TRBV13,TRBJ1-4,12,ASSEGATNEKLF
TRBV7-2,TRBJ2-2,16,ASSSLAGALLNTGELF
TRBV5-1,TRBJ2-5,14,ASRPGQGEWSETQY
TRBV5-4,TRBJ1-2,14,ASSFQTGKINYGYT
TRBV18,TRBJ2-7,13,ASSPTPTGTYEQY
TRBV7-9,TRBJ1-1,13,ASSLPTGDGTEAF
TRBV5-6,TRBJ2-7,17,ASSNDVSGGFAGNYEQY
TRBV4-1,TRBJ2-7,13,ASSQTSGRAHEQY
TRBV7-9,TRBJ1-1,11,ASKTGMNTEAF
TRBV2,TRBJ1-2,12,ASSEDRASGGYT
TRBV7-2,TRBJ2-3,14,ASSPGLAGGADTQY
TRBV5-4,TRBJ2-5,18,ASSWSGALLEAGEAETQY
TRBV4-1,TRBJ1-5,10,ASSQAGQSQH
TRBV10-3,TRBJ2-3,11,ANSGELGATQY